The 18 T cell receptor beta chains reported below all come from one sample, sequenced in a study of CD8+CD57+ T cells in acquired aplastic anemia. Individuals selected for sequencing had exhibited CD8+CD57+ cell expansion on flow cytometry. CDR3 and TCR beta VDJ profiling relied on genomic DNA as the template. TCRdb reprocessed the reads with MiXCR, giving one entry per CDR3 protein. The sample consists of around 200,000 distinct CDR3 sequences, less than 60% of them appearing once. The sample consisted of sorted CD4+, CD8+, or CD8+CD57+ T cells (not recorded which) from PBMCs. Receptor source: a human donor with aplastic anemia.

Details on this clonotype: A read error is possible here, since a much larger clone lies one base away. The CDR3 end shows no conserved phenylalanine or tryptophan, and so a read error is likely. This chain connects TRBV6-4 to TRBJ1-5; 9 bases agree with TRBD1. J was trimmed by 8 bases and V by 8 bases; bases with no gene match: 7. CDR3 length: 13 amino acids. The germline CDR1 and CDR2 sequences are MRHNA and SNTAGT. The CDR3 protein is CASLRDRAKPQHS. The CDR3 bases are TGTGCCAGCTTGAGGGACAGGGCCAAGCCCCAGCATTCT.

CDR3 protein: CASRGQVKYSGYTF. The CDR3 coding sequence is TGTGCCAGCAGGGGACAGGTGAAATACAGTGGCTACACCTTC. The chain combines TRBV5-5 with TRBJ1-2, with 8 nucleotides matching TRBD1. The CDR3 extends over 14 amino acids. After removal of 5 bases from V and 7 bases from J, the junction contained 10 bases not matched to a gene. The germline gives CDR1 SGHKS, CDR2 YYEKEE (reference sequence).

This clonotype was counted ten times or more. The rearrangement uses TRBV5-1 and TRBJ2-7, with D possibly called TRBD1 or TRBD2 (6 bases each). CDR1 SGHRS and CDR2 YFSETQ come from the germline V gene. V was shortened by 0 bases and J by 2 bases, with 15 bases between the two germline ends. The CDR3 loop spans 16 amino acids. The CDR3 region is CASSLDVGGTPYEQYF. The CDR3 DNA is TGCGCCAGCAGCTTGGACGTGGGGGGCACACCCTACGAGCAGTACTTC.

This CDR3 is CASSPSTSGEYNEQFF. In DNA, the CDR3 is TGTGCCAGCAGCCCTTCGACTAGCGGAGAATACAATGAGCAGTTCTTC. The chain couples TRBV14 to TRBJ2-1, with 9 nucleotides matching TRBD2. The ends lost 4 bases at V and 4 bases at J; junction bases unmatched: 8. Germline CDR1 is SGHDN and CDR2 is FVKESK. The CDR3 has 16 amino acids.

This clonotype has only a few counts. The chain couples TRBV6-1 to TRBJ2-7; the match to TRBD1 covers 7 bases. The V segment lost 8 bases and the J segment 0 bases; nucleotides outside the gene matches: 10. The germline CDR1 and CDR2 sequences are MNHNS and SASEGT. The CDR3 totals 15 residues. The CDR3 nucleotides read TGTGCCAGCCAATTTTGGACAGGAATCTCCTACGAGCAGTACTTC. Protein sequence: CASQFWTGISYEQYF.

V usage is TRBV11-1 and J usage is TRBJ2-2; 11 bases fit TRBD2. The V and J ends lost 2 bases and 6 bases, in that order; junction bases with no gene match: 8. This CDR3 region has 17 residues. Germline V CDR1 and CDR2: SGHAT, FQDESV (reference sequence). The CDR3 DNA sequence: TGTGCCAGCAGCTTACATCGACTAGCGGGGAGGGCCGGGGAGCTGTTTTTT. Encoded protein: CASSLHRLAGRAGELFF.

The V gene is TRBV7-2, the J gene TRBJ2-3, with 12 bases fitting TRBD2. Per germline, CDR1 SGHTA and CDR2 FQGNSA. The CDR3 consists of 16 residues. V dropped 4 bases and J dropped 4; count of bases not matched to a gene: 6. CDR3 region: CASSSSLAGGPDTQYF. CDR3 coding DNA: TGTGCCAGCAGCTCCTCCCTAGCGGGAGGGCCAGATACGCAGTATTTT.

This clonotype came up once. V is TRBV2 and J is TRBJ2-3; D gene unclear. Trimming shortened V by 8 bases and J by 9 bases, and 12 bases separated the two germline ends. Germline lookup yields CDR1 SNHLY and CDR2 FYNNEI. The CDR3 is 11 amino acids. The CDR3 DNA is TGTGCCAGCGTCGGTGGAAAGACGCAGTATTTT. It translates to CASVGGKTQYF. Combining the CDR3 with reference TRBV2 and TRBJ2-3 gives the whole variable domain EPEVTQTPSHQVTQMGQEVILRCVPISNHLYFYWYRQILGQKVEFLVSFYNNEISEKSEIFDDQFSVERPDGSNFTLKIRSTKLEDSAMYFCASVGGKTQYFGPGTRLTVL.

This clonotype was picked up many times. V usage is TRBV24-1 and J usage is TRBJ1-3; 7 bases map to TRBD1. Germline CDR1 reads KGHDR; CDR2 reads SFDVKD. This CDR3 region has 12 residues. With V trimmed by 10 bases and J by 2 bases, 1 base remained unmatched. The CDR3 DNA sequence: TGTGCCACACAGGGGCCTGGAAACACCATATATTTT. Residues: CATQGPGNTIYF.

This clonotype is a singleton in its sample. J is TRBJ2-7 and V is TRBV20-1; 7 bases fit TRBD2. CDR3 length: 14 residues. Germline V CDR1 and CDR2: DFQATT, SNEGSKA (reference sequence). The junction had 7 bases not matched to a gene; V was cut back by 5 bases and J by 0 bases. The CDR3 spells CSAWTSQSSYEQYF. The DNA for the CDR3 is TGCAGTGCTTGGACTAGTCAGAGCTCCTACGAGCAGTACTTC.

This clonotype was observed many times. V is TRBV14 and J is TRBJ1-4; 8 bases line up with TRBD1. V gave up 4 bases and J gave up 7 bases; unmatched junction bases: 8. Germline loops: CDR1 SGHDN, CDR2 FVKESK. The CDR3 is made up of 15 amino acids. The CDR3 DNA follows: TGTGCCAGCAGCCCGAGGACAGGGACAGCTGAAAAACTGTTTTTT. Encoded protein: CASSPRTGTAEKLFF.

The rearrangement joins TRBV7-2 to TRBJ2-7; 8 nucleotides align to TRBD1. The germline gives CDR1 SGHTA, CDR2 FQGNSA. V lost 8 bases, J lost 0 bases, and 9 bases stayed unmatched. This CDR3 contains 15 residues. The CDR3 loop is CASGARGRTSYEQYF. The CDR3 coding sequence is TGTGCCAGCGGCGCCAGGGGGCGGACCTCCTACGAGCAGTACTTC.

The chain couples TRBV7-2 to TRBJ1-2; no definite D call. The CDR3 consists of 13 residues. The ends were cut back, 2 bases at V and 5 bases at J, with 9 bases in the middle. Germline V gene sequence: CDR1 SGHTA, CDR2 FQGNSA. CDR3 DNA: TGTGCCAGCAGCTTAACCGCGTCGTATGGCTACACCTTC. Translation: CASSLTASYGYTF.

This clonotype was counted many times. V and J are TRBV6-5 and TRBJ1-3; no clear D gene. Trimming shortened V by 2 bases and J by 0 bases, and 8 bases separated the two germline ends. Germline V gene lookup returns CDR1 MNHEY and CDR2 SVGAGI. CDR3 length: 15 amino acids. CDR3 nucleotides: TGTGCCAGCAGTTACATGAGTACCTCTGGAAACACCATATATTTT. This encodes CASSYMSTSGNTIYF.

The DNA of the CDR3 is TGTGCCAGCAGCGTAGCTACAGGGCCCTACGAGCAGTACTTC. Its protein is CASSVATGPYEQYF. This chain uses TRBV9 with TRBJ2-7, with D perhaps matching TRBD1 (6 bases). This CDR3 is 14 amino acids long. V lost 0 bases and J 2 bases, leaving 9 bases between the germline ends. Germline loops: CDR1 SGDLS, CDR2 YYNGEE.

The CDR3 is CASSNGETQYF. In DNA, the CDR3 is TGTGCCAGTAGTAACGGGGAGACCCAGTACTTC. The J gene is TRBJ2-5, the V gene TRBV19; D not resolved. Germline lookup yields CDR1 LNHDA and CDR2 SQIVND (reference sequence). The V end was cut by 4 bases, the J end by 5 bases, with 5 bases between. The CDR3 contains 11 residues.

The sample holds a few counts of this clonotype. The V gene is TRBV5-1, the J gene TRBJ2-5; D tentatively reads TRBD1 or TRBD2 (6 bases each). This CDR3 is 16 amino acids long. CDR1 and CDR2 from the germline V gene are SGHRS and YFSETQ. Between the trimmed V and J ends, which lost 0 bases and 5 bases, there was a span of 17 bases. The DNA of the CDR3 is TGCGCCAGCAGCTTGGGTGGGAAGGGGGGCGGCGAGACCCAGTACTTC. Translating it yields CASSLGGKGGGETQYF.

This chain uses TRBV28 with TRBJ1-3; D might be TRBD1 (5 bases). Germline V gene lookup returns CDR1 MDHEN and CDR2 SYDVKM. Trimming removed 3 bases at V and 2 bases at J, with 14 bases between. CDR3 length equals 16 residues. CDR3 sequence: CASSLGGLVTGNTIYF. The DNA for the CDR3 is TGTGCCAGCAGTTTGGGGGGGTTGGTAACTGGAAACACCATATATTTT.